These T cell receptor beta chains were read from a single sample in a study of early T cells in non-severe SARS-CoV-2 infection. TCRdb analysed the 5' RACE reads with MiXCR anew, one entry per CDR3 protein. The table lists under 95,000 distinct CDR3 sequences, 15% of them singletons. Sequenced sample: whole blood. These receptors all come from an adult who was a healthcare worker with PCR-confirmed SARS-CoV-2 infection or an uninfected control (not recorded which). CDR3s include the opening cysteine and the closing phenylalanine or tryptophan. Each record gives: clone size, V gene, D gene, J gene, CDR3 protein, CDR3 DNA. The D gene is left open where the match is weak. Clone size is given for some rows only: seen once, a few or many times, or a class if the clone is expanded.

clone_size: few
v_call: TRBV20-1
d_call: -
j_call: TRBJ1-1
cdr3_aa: CSARVGADTEAFF
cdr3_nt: TGCAGTGCTAGAGTAGGGGCGGACACTGAAGCTTTCTTT

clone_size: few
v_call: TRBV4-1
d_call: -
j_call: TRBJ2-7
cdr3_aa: CASSQEYPGVYEQYF
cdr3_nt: TGCGCCAGCAGCCAAGAATATCCGGGGGTGTACGAGCAGTACTTC

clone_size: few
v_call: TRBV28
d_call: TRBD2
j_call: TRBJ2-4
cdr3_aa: CASRGTSGGAKNIQYF
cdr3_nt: TGTGCCAGCAGAGGGACTAGCGGGGGTGCCAAAAACATTCAGTACTTC

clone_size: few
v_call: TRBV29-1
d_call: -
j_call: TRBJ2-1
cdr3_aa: CSTGTPSSYNEQFF
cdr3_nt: TGCAGCACCGGGACACCGAGCTCCTACAATGAGCAGTTCTTC

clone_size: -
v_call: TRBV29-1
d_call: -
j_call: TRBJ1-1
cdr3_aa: CSVVVGRTEAFF
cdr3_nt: TGCAGCGTTGTTGTAGGGAGGACTGAAGCTTTCTTT

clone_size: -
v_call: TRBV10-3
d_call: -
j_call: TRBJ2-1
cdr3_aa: CAISEPKLNEQFF
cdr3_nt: TGTGCCATCAGTGAGCCGAAGTTGAATGAGCAGTTCTTC

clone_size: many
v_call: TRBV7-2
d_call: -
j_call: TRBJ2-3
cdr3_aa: CASSPNWPPIITDTQYF
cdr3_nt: TGTGCCAGCAGCCCTAACTGGCCACCGATTATCACAGATACGCAGTATTTT

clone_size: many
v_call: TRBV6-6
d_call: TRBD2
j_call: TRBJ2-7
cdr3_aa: CATGGGYEQYF
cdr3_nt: TGTGCCACGGGGGGGGGCTACGAGCAGTACTTC

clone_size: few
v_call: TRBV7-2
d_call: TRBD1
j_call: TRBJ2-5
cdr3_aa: CASSRDRGRETQYF
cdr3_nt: TGTGCCAGCAGCCGGGACAGGGGCAGGGAGACCCAGTACTTC

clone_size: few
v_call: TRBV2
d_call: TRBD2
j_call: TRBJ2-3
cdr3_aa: CASSVAGAADTQYF
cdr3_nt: TGTGCCAGCAGTGTAGCGGGAGCGGCAGATACGCAGTATTTT

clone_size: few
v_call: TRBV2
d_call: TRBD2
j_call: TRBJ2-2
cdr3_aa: CASSEGTTNTGELFF
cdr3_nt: TGTGCCAGCTCAGAGGGGACTACGAACACCGGGGAGCTGTTTTTT

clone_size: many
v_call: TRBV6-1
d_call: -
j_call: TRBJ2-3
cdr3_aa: CASRPTGITDTQYF
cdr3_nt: TGTGCCAGCCGCCCAACAGGGATCACAGATACGCAGTATTTT

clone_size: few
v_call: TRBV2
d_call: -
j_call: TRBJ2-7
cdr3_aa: CASREGLTISYEQYF
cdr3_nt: TGTGCCAGCAGAGAGGGACTTACAATTTCCTACGAGCAGTACTTC

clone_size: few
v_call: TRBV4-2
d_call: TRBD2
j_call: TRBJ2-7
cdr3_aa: CASSQGIKGGRRAYEQYF
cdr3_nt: TGTGCCAGCAGCCAAGGAATTAAGGGCGGGAGAAGAGCCTACGAGCAGTACTTC

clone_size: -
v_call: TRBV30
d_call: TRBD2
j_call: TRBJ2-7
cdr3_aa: CAWSPGLAVSYEQYF
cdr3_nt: TGTGCCTGGAGCCCGGGACTAGCGGTCTCCTACGAGCAGTACTTC

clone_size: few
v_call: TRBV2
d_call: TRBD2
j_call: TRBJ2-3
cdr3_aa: CASRLGLAGNTDTQYF
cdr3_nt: TGTGCCAGCAGACTGGGACTAGCGGGGAACACAGATACGCAGTATTTT

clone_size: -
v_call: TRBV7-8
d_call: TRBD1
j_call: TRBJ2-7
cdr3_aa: CASSLGDRGGEQYF
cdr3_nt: TGTGCCAGCAGCTTAGGAGACAGGGGGGGCGAGCAGTACTTC

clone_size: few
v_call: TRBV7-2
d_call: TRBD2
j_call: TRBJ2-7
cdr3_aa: CASSRTSGNEQYF
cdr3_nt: TGTGCCAGCAGCCGAACTAGCGGGAACGAGCAGTACTTC

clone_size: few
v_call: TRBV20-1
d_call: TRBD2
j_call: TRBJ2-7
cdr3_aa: CSARPGTSGSQHEQYF
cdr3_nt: TGCAGTGCTAGACCCGGGACTAGCGGGAGTCAGCACGAGCAGTACTTC

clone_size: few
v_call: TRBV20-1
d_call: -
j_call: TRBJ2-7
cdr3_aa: CSARGARTAPTKQYF
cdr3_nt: TGCAGTGCTAGAGGGGCTCGGACAGCTCCTACGAAGCAGTACTTC

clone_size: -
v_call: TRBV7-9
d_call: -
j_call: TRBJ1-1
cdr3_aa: CASSRNAGLGTEAFF
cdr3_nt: TGTGCCAGCAGCCGAAACGCGGGGCTGGGCACTGAAGCTTTCTTT

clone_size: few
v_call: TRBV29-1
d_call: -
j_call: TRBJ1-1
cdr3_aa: CSVVGIQAFF
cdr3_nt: TGCAGCGTTGTTGGGATCCAAGCTTTCTTT

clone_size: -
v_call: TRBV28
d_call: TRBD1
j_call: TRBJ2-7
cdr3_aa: CATQRQGRSYEQYF
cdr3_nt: TGTGCCACCCAACGACAGGGAAGGTCCTACGAGCAGTACTTC

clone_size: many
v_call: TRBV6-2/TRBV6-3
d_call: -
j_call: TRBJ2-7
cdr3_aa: CASSYDWGYEQYF
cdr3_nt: TGTGCCAGCAGTTATGACTGGGGCTACGAGCAGTACTTC

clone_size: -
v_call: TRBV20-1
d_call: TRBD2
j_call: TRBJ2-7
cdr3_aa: CSATYSGRGPYEQYF
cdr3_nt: TGCAGTGCGACGTATAGCGGGAGGGGACCCTACGAGCAGTACTTC

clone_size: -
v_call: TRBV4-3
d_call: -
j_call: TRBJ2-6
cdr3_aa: CASSEERTSSGANVLTF
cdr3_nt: TGCGCCAGCAGCGAAGAAAGGACCAGCTCTGGGGCCAACGTCCTGACTTTC

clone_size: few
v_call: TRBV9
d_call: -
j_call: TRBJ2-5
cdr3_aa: CASSVASGLGETQYF
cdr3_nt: TGTGCCAGCAGCGTAGCTTCCGGTCTTGGAGAGACCCAGTACTTC

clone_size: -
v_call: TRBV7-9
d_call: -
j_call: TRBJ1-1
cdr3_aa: CASSRDTREAFF
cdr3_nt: TGTGCCAGCAGCAGGGATACCCGGGAAGCTTTCTTT